These T cell receptor beta chains were read from a single sample in a study of ipilimumab plus nivolumab after autologous stem cell transplantation. The table came from immunoSEQ multiplex PCR; TCRdb's copy has only in-frame clones and leaves some out. Among some 6,500 clones listed, 85% to 90% were seen once. Sequenced material: PBMCs, taken in a trial of ipilimumab plus nivolumab as post-transplant consolidation. These receptors came from a female donor with multiple myeloma. CDR3s include the opening cysteine and the closing phenylalanine or tryptophan. The order of the fields is CDR3 length, D gene, V gene, clone size, J gene, CDR3 DNA, CDR3 protein. D genes are given only for firm matches. Rows give clone size only sometimes, using once, few, many, or a class for an expanded clone.

len: 13; d_gene: -; v_gene: TRBV27; abundance: -; j_gene: TRBJ1-5; CDR3nt: TGTGCCAGCAGTTCACAGGTCGGTCTGCCCCAGCATTTT; CDR3aa: CASSSQVGLPQHF
len: 14; d_gene: TRBD1; v_gene: TRBV2; abundance: -; j_gene: TRBJ1-1; CDR3nt: TGTGCCAGCAGTGGGACAGGGGGCCTCACTGAAGCTTTCTTT; CDR3aa: CASSGTGGLTEAFF
len: 14; d_gene: -; v_gene: TRBV29-1; abundance: -; j_gene: TRBJ1-2; CDR3nt: TGCAGCGTTGAAGGCGTGGGGTCTAACTATGGCTACACCTTC; CDR3aa: CSVEGVGSNYGYTF
len: 19; d_gene: TRBD1; v_gene: TRBV27; abundance: -; j_gene: TRBJ2-6; CDR3nt: TGTGCCAGCAGTTTATTTGCAGGGACAGGTACCTCTGGGGCCAACGTCCTGACTTTC; CDR3aa: CASSLFAGTGTSGANVLTF
len: 12; d_gene: -; v_gene: TRBV28; abundance: -; j_gene: TRBJ1-2; CDR3nt: TGTGCCAGCAGTCTGGAATACGATGGCTACACCTTC; CDR3aa: CASSLEYDGYTF
len: 12; d_gene: -; v_gene: TRBV7-9; abundance: -; j_gene: TRBJ2-3; CDR3nt: TGTGCCAGCAGCTCCCGAGGAGATACGCAGTATTTT; CDR3aa: CASSSRGDTQYF
len: 14; d_gene: TRBD2; v_gene: TRBV7-2; abundance: once; j_gene: TRBJ2-1; CDR3nt: TGTGCCAGCAGTAATAGCGGGAGGGGGGATGAGCAGTTCTTC; CDR3aa: CASSNSGRGDEQFF
len: 13; d_gene: -; v_gene: TRBV25-1; abundance: -; j_gene: TRBJ2-1; CDR3nt: TGTGCCAGCGCGCTAAGAGGCCCCAATGAGCAGTTCTTC; CDR3aa: CASALRGPNEQFF
len: 16; d_gene: -; v_gene: TRBV7-3; abundance: -; j_gene: TRBJ2-3; CDR3nt: TGTGCCAGCAGCTTCTTGGCAGGCTCTAGCACAGATACGCAGTATTTT; CDR3aa: CASSFLAGSSTDTQYF
len: 15; d_gene: -; v_gene: TRBV25-1; abundance: -; j_gene: TRBJ1-3; CDR3nt: TGTGCCAGCAGTGAATTATACACGAGCGGAAACACCATATATTTT; CDR3aa: CASSELYTSGNTIYF
len: 15; d_gene: TRBD2; v_gene: TRBV5-4; abundance: -; j_gene: TRBJ2-3; CDR3nt: TGTGCCAGCAGCCGGGGACTAGCGGGTGGAGATACGCAGTATTTT; CDR3aa: CASSRGLAGGDTQYF
len: 16; d_gene: TRBD1; v_gene: TRBV28; abundance: -; j_gene: TRBJ2-7; CDR3nt: TGTGCCAGCAGCCAAGGGCCGGACAGGGGGCAGGGCGAGCAGTACTTC; CDR3aa: CASSQGPDRGQGEQYF
len: 14; d_gene: TRBD2; v_gene: TRBV28; abundance: -; j_gene: TRBJ2-7; CDR3nt: TGTGCCAGTTCGATAGCGGGGCGTCCCTACGAGCAGTACTTC; CDR3aa: CASSIAGRPYEQYF
len: 15; d_gene: TRBD1; v_gene: TRBV6-5; abundance: -; j_gene: TRBJ1-6; CDR3nt: TGTGCCAGCAGTCAGGGGGGAAGAGGGAATTCACCCCTCCACTTT; CDR3aa: CASSQGGRGNSPLHF
len: 15; d_gene: TRBD1; v_gene: TRBV7-2; abundance: -; j_gene: TRBJ2-1; CDR3nt: TGTGCCAGCAGCTTGGGGACAGGGAACTTCGATGAGCAGTTCTTC; CDR3aa: CASSLGTGNFDEQFF
len: 14; d_gene: -; v_gene: TRBV27; abundance: -; j_gene: TRBJ2-7; CDR3nt: TGTGCCAGCAGTCCGAAGGGTTCACTCTACGAGCAGTACTTC; CDR3aa: CASSPKGSLYEQYF
len: 13; d_gene: -; v_gene: TRBV25-1; abundance: -; j_gene: TRBJ2-3; CDR3nt: TGTGCCAGCGGGGGGCAGGGGACAGATACGCAGTATTTT; CDR3aa: CASGGQGTDTQYF
len: 17; d_gene: TRBD2; v_gene: TRBV19; abundance: -; j_gene: TRBJ2-2; CDR3nt: TGTGCCAGTTCCATAAGGGTAGCGGGAGGGCCAGCCGGGGAGCTGTTTTTT; CDR3aa: CASSIRVAGGPAGELFF
len: 15; d_gene: -; v_gene: TRBV5-1; abundance: -; j_gene: TRBJ2-3; CDR3nt: TGCGCCAGCAGCCGGCGAGTGGGATACACAGATACGCAGTATTTT; CDR3aa: CASSRRVGYTDTQYF
len: 15; d_gene: -; v_gene: TRBV15; abundance: -; j_gene: TRBJ1-5; CDR3nt: TGTGCCACCAGCAGAGGGGACGGAGAGGATCAGCCCCAGCATTTT; CDR3aa: CATSRGDGEDQPQHF
len: 13; d_gene: -; v_gene: TRBV5-1; abundance: -; j_gene: TRBJ1-2; CDR3nt: TGCGCCAGCAGCTTGGTACAAGACTATGGCTACACCTTC; CDR3aa: CASSLVQDYGYTF
len: 14; d_gene: -; v_gene: TRBV14; abundance: -; j_gene: TRBJ2-5; CDR3nt: TGTGCCAGCAGGGTACAGGGCAAGATAGAGACCCAGTACTTC; CDR3aa: CASRVQGKIETQYF
len: 13; d_gene: -; v_gene: TRBV6-1; abundance: -; j_gene: TRBJ1-1; CDR3nt: TGTGCCAGCAGCCCGACAGGTTACACTGAAGCTTTCTTT; CDR3aa: CASSPTGYTEAFF
len: 16; d_gene: -; v_gene: TRBV5-5; abundance: -; j_gene: TRBJ1-1; CDR3nt: TGTGCCAGCAGCTTGGCCCTTTCAGGGAGTGGCGCTGAAGCTTTCTTT; CDR3aa: CASSLALSGSGAEAFF
len: 14; d_gene: TRBD2; v_gene: TRBV19; abundance: -; j_gene: TRBJ2-3; CDR3nt: TGTGCCAGTCGGACTAGCGGGAGTACAGATACGCAGTATTTT; CDR3aa: CASRTSGSTDTQYF
len: 16; d_gene: -; v_gene: TRBV6-5; abundance: -; j_gene: TRBJ2-3; CDR3nt: TGTGCCAGCAGTTTAGGGCCACTCGCTAGCACAGATACGCAGTATTTT; CDR3aa: CASSLGPLASTDTQYF
len: 12; d_gene: -; v_gene: TRBV6-9; abundance: -; j_gene: TRBJ2-3; CDR3nt: TGTGCCAGCAGTTTTGAAACAGATACGCAGTATTTT; CDR3aa: CASSFETDTQYF
len: 14; d_gene: TRBD1; v_gene: TRBV18; abundance: -; j_gene: TRBJ1-1; CDR3nt: TGTGCCAGCTCAAAAACAGGGGCTCACACTGAAGCTTTCTTT; CDR3aa: CASSKTGAHTEAFF
len: 16; d_gene: -; v_gene: TRBV4-1; abundance: -; j_gene: TRBJ2-7; CDR3nt: TGCGCCAGCAGCCAAGTTTGGGGGAGCAGCTCCTACGAGCAGTACTTC; CDR3aa: CASSQVWGSSSYEQYF
len: 14; d_gene: TRBD1; v_gene: TRBV6-4; abundance: -; j_gene: TRBJ1-1; CDR3nt: TGTGCCAGCAAAGGGGACAGCGTACACACTGAAGCTTTCTTT; CDR3aa: CASKGDSVHTEAFF
len: 14; d_gene: -; v_gene: TRBV7-3; abundance: -; j_gene: TRBJ1-2; CDR3nt: TGTGCCAGCAGCCCTGACGGCCGGGGCTATGGCTACACCTTC; CDR3aa: CASSPDGRGYGYTF
len: 13; d_gene: -; v_gene: TRBV6-5; abundance: -; j_gene: TRBJ2-3; CDR3nt: TGTGCCAGCAGGATTTACGGCACAGATACGCAGTATTTT; CDR3aa: CASRIYGTDTQYF
len: 15; d_gene: -; v_gene: TRBV4-1; abundance: once; j_gene: TRBJ2-1; CDR3nt: TGCGCCAGCAGCCACCCCGGTTTTACGTACAATGAGCAGTTCTTC; CDR3aa: CASSHPGFTYNEQFF
len: 11; d_gene: -; v_gene: TRBV18; abundance: -; j_gene: TRBJ2-5; CDR3nt: TGTGCCAGCTCACCGGGGAAGACCCAGTACTTC; CDR3aa: CASSPGKTQYF
len: 19; d_gene: TRBD2; v_gene: TRBV7-6; abundance: -; j_gene: TRBJ2-3; CDR3nt: TGTGCCAGCACCCTAGTTAGCGGGAGGGCCTCAGGGAGGACAGATACGCAGTATTTT; CDR3aa: CASTLVSGRASGRTDTQYF
len: 16; d_gene: TRBD1; v_gene: TRBV5-8; abundance: -; j_gene: TRBJ2-7; CDR3nt: TGTGCCAGCAGCACTACCGGGACAGAAAGGTCCCACGAGCAGTACTTC; CDR3aa: CASSTTGTERSHEQYF
len: 13; d_gene: -; v_gene: TRBV7-3; abundance: -; j_gene: TRBJ2-5; CDR3nt: TGTGCCAGCAGCTTCCGGCCCCAAGAGACCCAGTACTTC; CDR3aa: CASSFRPQETQYF
len: 14; d_gene: -; v_gene: TRBV6-5; abundance: -; j_gene: TRBJ2-7; CDR3nt: TGTGCCAGCAGTTACGGTAAGAAGCCCTACGAGCAGTACTTC; CDR3aa: CASSYGKKPYEQYF
len: 17; d_gene: -; v_gene: TRBV14; abundance: once; j_gene: TRBJ2-7; CDR3nt: TGTGCCAGCAGCCAAGATAGCAGGTGGAGGGGGTCCTACGAGCAGTACTTC; CDR3aa: CASSQDSRWRGSYEQYF
len: 13; d_gene: -; v_gene: TRBV9; abundance: once; j_gene: TRBJ1-1; CDR3nt: TGTGCCAGCAGCGTACGGGTTGGGACTGAAGCTTTCTTT; CDR3aa: CASSVRVGTEAFF
len: 14; d_gene: TRBD1; v_gene: TRBV7-8; abundance: -; j_gene: TRBJ1-1; CDR3nt: TGTGCCAGCAGCTCCGGGACAGTGAACACTGAAGCTTTCTTT; CDR3aa: CASSSGTVNTEAFF
len: 15; d_gene: -; v_gene: TRBV6-4; abundance: -; j_gene: TRBJ2-3; CDR3nt: TGTGCCAGCAGTTCCCTGGGCGGACGCACAGATACGCAGTATTTT; CDR3aa: CASSSLGGRTDTQYF
len: 14; d_gene: -; v_gene: TRBV5-1; abundance: -; j_gene: TRBJ2-7; CDR3nt: TGCGCCAGCGGCAGGGGACCCTCGGTCTACGAGCAGTACTTC; CDR3aa: CASGRGPSVYEQYF